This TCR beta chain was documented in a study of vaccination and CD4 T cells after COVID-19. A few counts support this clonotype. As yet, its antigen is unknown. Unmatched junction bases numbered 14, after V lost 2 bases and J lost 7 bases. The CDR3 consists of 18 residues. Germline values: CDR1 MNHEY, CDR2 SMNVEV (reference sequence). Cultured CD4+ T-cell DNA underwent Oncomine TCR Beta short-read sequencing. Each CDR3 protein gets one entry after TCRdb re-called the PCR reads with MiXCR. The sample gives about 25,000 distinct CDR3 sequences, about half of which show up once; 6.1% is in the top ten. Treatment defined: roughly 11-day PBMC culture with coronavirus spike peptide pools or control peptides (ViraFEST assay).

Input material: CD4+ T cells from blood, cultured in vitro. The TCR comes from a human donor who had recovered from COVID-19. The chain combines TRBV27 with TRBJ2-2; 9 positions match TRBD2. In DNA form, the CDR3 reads TGTGCCAGCAGTTTACGGGGCGGCGGGGGGGCAACGGACGGGGAGCTGTTTTTT. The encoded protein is CASSLRGGGGATDGELFF.